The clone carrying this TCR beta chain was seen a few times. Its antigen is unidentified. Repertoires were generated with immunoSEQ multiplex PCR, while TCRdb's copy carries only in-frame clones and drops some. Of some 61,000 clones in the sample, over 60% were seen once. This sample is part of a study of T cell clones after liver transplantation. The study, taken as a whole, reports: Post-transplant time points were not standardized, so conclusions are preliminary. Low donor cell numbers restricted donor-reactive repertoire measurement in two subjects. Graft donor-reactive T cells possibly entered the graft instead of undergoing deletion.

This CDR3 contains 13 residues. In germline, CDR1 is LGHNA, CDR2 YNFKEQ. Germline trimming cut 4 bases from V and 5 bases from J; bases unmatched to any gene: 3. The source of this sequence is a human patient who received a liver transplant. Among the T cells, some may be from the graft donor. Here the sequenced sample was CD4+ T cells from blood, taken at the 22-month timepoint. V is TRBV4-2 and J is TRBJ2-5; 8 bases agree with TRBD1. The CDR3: CASSPGQDETQYF. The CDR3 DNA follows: TGTGCCAGCAGCCCGGGACAGGACGAGACCCAGTACTTC.